What follows describes a single T cell receptor (beta chain). The target antigen is unknown. The CDR3 is 16 residues long. In germline, CDR1 is KGHSH, CDR2 LQKENI. V lost 1 base to trimming and J lost 0 bases, with 9 bases between them. Sequencing used immunoSEQ multiplex PCR; TCRdb keeps in-frame clones, though not all of them. Of more than 50,000 clones in the sample, roughly nine tenths are singletons; the top ten hold approximately 12%. This entry belongs to a study of OX40 agonist ivuxolimab in advanced cancers. Study summary: Ivuxolimab was delivered to patients intravenously every 2 weeks at doses spanning 0.01 to 10 mg/kg.

Broader study findings: Dose levels from 0.1 to 3.0 mg/kg saw CD4+ and CD8+ blood T cells expand clonally by week 6. Antigens targeted by the expanded peripheral T cells were not determined. Some patients who did not respond also had low normalized T-cell clonal expansion.

The chain employs TRBV18 and TRBJ1-4; D is uncertain. The input for sequencing was CD4+ or CD8+ T cells sorted from blood, taken in a trial of the OX40 agonist ivuxolimab. The TCR originated in an adult with an advanced solid tumor such as melanoma, head and neck, liver or kidney cancer. The CDR3 sequence: CASSPLTSATNEKLFF. In nucleotides, the CDR3 is TGTGCCAGCTCACCACTCACCAGCGCAACTAATGAAAAACTGTTTTTT.